These 29 T cell receptor beta chains were all obtained from the same sample, sequenced in a study of blood T cell repertoires in COVID-19 (dated by TCRdb to 2018 to 2020). The method was the immunoSEQ multiplex PCR assay. The table comes from immuneACCESS by way of TCRdb, which keeps in-frame sequences with V and J called. Part of the clones is missing from these tables; in studies checked, under half for an unresolved V gene and the rest for unknown reasons. The table for this sample lists 300,000 or so clones; just over 85% of them were counted only once. Of the sample, about 10% falls within the top ten clones. The source material was PBMCs or T cells enriched from blood (not recorded which). The source is a woman under 30 who had recovered from COVID-19.

In this sample, this clone turned up once. The chain carries TRBV5-4 and TRBJ1-2; TRBD1 agrees at 8 bases. The CDR3 is 14 amino acids. Unmatched junction bases numbered 10, after V lost 4 bases and J lost 8 bases. Germline CDR1 reads SGHNT; CDR2 reads YYREEE (reference sequence). CDR3 loop: CASSPEWTGWGYTF. Here the CDR3 DNA reads TGTGCCAGCAGCCCGGAATGGACAGGGTGGGGCTACACCTTC.

The chain combines TRBV19 with TRBJ1-6, with TRBD1 matching over 8 bases. CDR3 size: 14 residues. Germline V gives CDR1 LNHDA, CDR2 SQIVND (reference sequence). With V trimmed by 7 bases and J by 9 bases, 8 bases remained unmatched. The CDR3 DNA sequence: TGTGCCAGTACCAGACGCAGGGGGCCTTCACCCCTCCACTTT. Translated, it gives CASTRRRGPSPLHF. Full variable domain (rest looked up from reference TRBV19 and TRBJ1-6): DGGITQSPKYLFRKEGQNVTLSCEQNLNHDAMYWYRQDPGQGLRLIYYSQIVNDFQKGDIAEGYSVSREKKESFPLTVTSAQKNPTAFYLCASTRRRGPSPLHFGNGTRLTVT.

The rearrangement uses TRBV28 and TRBJ1-1, with D possibly TRBD1 on 6 matching bases. Germline CDR1 MDHEN, CDR2 SYDVKM. This CDR3 is built from 14 residues. V lost 10 bases and J 0 bases, leaving 15 bases between the germline ends. CDR3 amino acids: CATLTGIVNTEAFF. The CDR3 DNA is TGTGCCACGCTAACAGGGATCGTGAACACTGAAGCTTTCTTT.

The chain links TRBV11-2 to TRBJ1-4; 9 bases agree with TRBD1. Germline lookup yields CDR1 SGHAT and CDR2 FQNNGV. With 1 base clipped from V and 7 bases from J, the junction kept 7 bases outside the gene matches. This CDR3 comprises 16 residues. DNA of the CDR3: TGTGCCAGCAGCTTAGGGCCGGGACAGGGCCCTGAAAAACTGTTTTTT. It yields the protein CASSLGPGQGPEKLFF.

This sequence joins TRBV9 and TRBJ2-3; 7 bases agree with TRBD2. This CDR3 has 16 residues. V lost 0 bases and J lost 5; bases outside the gene matches: 9. The germline gives CDR1 SGDLS, CDR2 YYNGEE. This CDR3 is CASSVDTGSGGDTQYF. The CDR3 nucleotides are TGTGCCAGCAGCGTAGATACGGGATCGGGGGGAGATACGCAGTATTTT. The variable domain in full, with the rest retrieved from reference TRBV9 and TRBJ2-3, is DSGVTQTPKHLITATGQRVTLRCSPRSGDLSVYWYQQSLDQGLQFLIQYYNGEERAKGNILERFSAQQFPDLHSELNLSSLELGDSALYFCASSVDTGSGGDTQYFGPGTRLTVL.

About this clone itself: Other DNA sequences in this specimen translate into the identical CDR3. The chain recombines TRBV5-1 with TRBJ2-7; no reliable D call. Germline V gives CDR1 SGHRS, CDR2 YFSETQ. The CDR3 has 13 residues. V was clipped by 0 bases and J by 1 base, with 5 bases between them. Here the CDR3 DNA reads TGCGCCAGCAGCTTGGGGCAGTCCTACGAGCAGTACTTC. Translated, it gives CASSLGQSYEQYF.

This clone has more than one count but fewer than ten. Within the sample, other DNA sequences also encode this same CDR3. The chain links TRBV12-3 or TRBV12-4 to TRBJ1-2, with D possibly TRBD1 on 6 matching bases. Between the trimmed V and J ends, which lost 6 bases and 2 bases, there was a span of 10 bases. The CDR3 runs to 13 residues. The CDR3 protein is CASSLGQNYGYTF. CDR3 sequence (DNA): TGTGCCAGCAGCCTCGGACAGAACTATGGCTACACCTTC.

This chain uses TRBV19 with TRBJ2-5, with D uncertain. Per germline, CDR1 LNHDA and CDR2 SQIVND (reference sequence). V shed 5 bases and J shed 0 bases, with 13 bases lying between them. The CDR3 totals 15 residues. The CDR3 here is CASSPTRGNQETQYF. The CDR3 nucleotides are TGTGCCAGTAGTCCGACTCGTGGAAACCAAGAGACCCAGTACTTC.

The CDR3 here is CASRRSGLAVGGATDTQYF. CDR3 in DNA: TGTGCCAGCAGGCGTAGCGGGCTAGCGGTGGGGGGGGCCACAGATACGCAGTATTTT. The chain carries TRBV2 and TRBJ2-3; D possibly corresponds to TRBD2 (7 bases). Germline CDR1 and CDR2: SNHLY and FYNNEI. The V and J ends lost 6 bases and 2 bases respectively, with 27 bases between them. CDR3 length equals 19 residues. Full variable domain (rest looked up from reference TRBV2 and TRBJ2-3): EPEVTQTPSHQVTQMGQEVILRCVPISNHLYFYWYRQILGQKVEFLVSFYNNEISEKSEIFDDQFSVERPDGSNFTLKIRSTKLEDSAMYFCASRRSGLAVGGATDTQYFGPGTRLTVL.

The chain links TRBV2 to TRBJ1-6; 7 positions match TRBD1. The CDR3 is made up of 13 amino acids. Germline V lookup: CDR1 SNHLY, CDR2 FYNNEI. The V segment lost 8 bases and the J segment 10 bases; nucleotides outside the gene matches: 8. CDR3 residues: CASRQGLGSPLHF. Written as DNA, the CDR3 is TGTGCCAGCCGACAGGGTTTAGGATCACCCCTCCACTTT.

This clone was recorded once. The chain is built from TRBV4-1 and TRBJ2-1, with 7 bases fitting TRBD1. Germline assignment: CDR1 MGHRA and CDR2 YSYEKL. V was pared by 3 bases and J by 7 bases, with 15 bases of the junction left unmatched. The CDR3 consists of 17 residues. The CDR3 is CASSHPRRTGDVNEQFF. The CDR3 DNA follows: TGCGCCAGCAGCCACCCTCGAAGGACAGGAGACGTGAATGAGCAGTTCTTC.

The chain combines TRBV21-1 with TRBJ1-1. TRBV21-1 is flagged as a pseudogene. The CDR3 totals 12 residues. CDR3 bases: TGTGCCAGCAGCAAAGGGAGGCGGGAAGCTTTCTTT. Translating it yields CASSKGRREAFF.

This rearrangement joins TRBV7-6 to TRBJ2-1, with TRBD1 as a possible D gene (6 bases). The germline gives CDR1 SGHVS, CDR2 FNYEAQ. There are 15 residues in the CDR3. The V end was cut by 3 bases, the J end by 4 bases, with 13 bases between. CDR3 residues: CASSFLRQDYNEQFF. For the CDR3, the DNA is TGTGCCAGCAGCTTCCTCCGACAGGATTACAATGAGCAGTTCTTC.

V is TRBV7-8 and J is TRBJ2-7; D is undetermined. CDR3 length equals 16 residues. The V end lost 2 bases, the J end lost 0 bases, and 14 bases lay between the germline ends. Germline V gene data show CDR1 as SGHVS and CDR2 as FQNEAQ. The CDR3 region has the DNA TGTGCCAGCAGCTTATTAGGCGGCCTGGGCTCCTACGAGCAGTACTTC. Translated: CASSLLGGLGSYEQYF.

This clone was counted a few times. The chain combines TRBV5-1 with TRBJ2-7; TRBD2 agrees at 11 bases. J gave up 4 bases and V 2 bases, and 20 bases lay outside the gene matches. Germline V gene sequence: CDR1 SGHRS, CDR2 YFSETQ. The CDR3 extends over 20 amino acids. The CDR3 protein is CASSFGPSPVLAGAVYEQYF. Here the CDR3 DNA reads TGCGCCAGCAGCTTCGGCCCTTCCCCCGTACTAGCGGGAGCTGTATACGAGCAGTACTTC.

V and J are TRBV10-1 and TRBJ1-5; the D gene is possibly TRBD1 (6 bases). Germline V gene data show CDR1 as WNHNN and CDR2 as SYGVQD (reference sequence). This CDR3 has 18 amino acids. The ends were cut back, 2 bases at V and 0 bases at J, with 17 bases in the middle. CDR3 sequence reads: CASSERSQQGSSNQPQHF. Here the CDR3 DNA reads TGCGCCAGCAGTGAGAGATCACAACAGGGAAGTAGCAATCAGCCCCAGCATTTT.

The CDR3 DNA reads TGTGCCAGCAGGAGACAGGGTATTGAAGGACCCTACGAGCAGTACTTC. The encoded protein is CASRRQGIEGPYEQYF. The rearrangement uses TRBV7-9 and TRBJ2-7, with 7 bases fitting TRBD1. Losses at the gene ends were 6 bases for V and 2 bases for J; bases not matched to a gene: 13. The CDR3 extends over 16 amino acids. CDR1 and CDR2 from the germline V gene are SEHNR and FQNEAQ (reference sequence).

The chain links TRBV10-2 to TRBJ2-2; 13 nucleotides agree with TRBD2. Germline CDR1 and CDR2: WSHSY and SAAADI. J lost 1 base, V lost 7 bases, and 6 bases had no gene match. There are 17 residues in the CDR3. CDR3 DNA sequence: TGCGCCAGCACTAGGACTAGCGGGAGAGGGAACACCGGGGAGCTGTTTTTT. Translation gives CASTRTSGRGNTGELFF.

This clone was observed a handful of times. The V and J genes are TRBV10-2 and TRBJ1-2; D gene unclear. The CDR3 has 13 amino acids. V was trimmed by 2 bases and J by 5 bases, leaving 9 bases between them. Germline CDR1 reads WSHSY; CDR2 reads SAAADI. The CDR3 DNA reads as TGCGCCAGCAGTGAGGGGAGTGGATATGGCTACACCTTC. It specifies CASSEGSGYGYTF.

The chain employs TRBV7-3 and TRBJ1-1, with 9 bases matching TRBD1. Germline V gives CDR1 SGHTA, CDR2 FQGTGA. This CDR3 is built from 15 residues. Germline trimming cut 0 bases from V and 7 bases from J; bases unmatched to any gene: 6. CDR3 residues: CASSLTLQGADEAFF. The CDR3 DNA reads as TGTGCCAGCAGCTTAACTTTACAGGGGGCGGATGAAGCTTTCTTT.

CDR3 protein: CASSPMSRGEKLFF. The CDR3 bases are TGTGCCAGCAGCCCGATGTCGCGGGGAGAAAAACTGTTTTTT. This chain joins TRBV3-1 (or the pseudogene TRBV3-2) and TRBJ1-4; the D is unclear. The germline CDR1 and CDR2 sequences are LGHDT and YNNKEL (reference sequence). CDR3 length: 14 amino acids. V shed 4 bases and J shed 8 bases, with 14 bases lying between them.

The chain combines TRBV30 with TRBJ1-6; 7 nucleotides match TRBD1. The junction had 6 bases not matched to a gene; V was cut back by 1 base and J by 9 bases. The CDR3 covers 14 residues. Germline CDR1 reads GTSNPN; CDR2 reads SVGIG (reference sequence). The CDR3 DNA sequence: TGTGCCTGGAGTGAAAAGGGGGCAATTTCACCCCTCCACTTT. Its protein product is CAWSEKGAISPLHF.

CDR3 loop: CASSGTSGNWYEQYF. CDR3 nucleotides: TGTGCCAGCAGTGGGACTAGCGGGAATTGGTACGAGCAGTACTTC. This chain uses TRBV2 with TRBJ2-7; 12 positions agree with TRBD2. Germline V gives CDR1 SNHLY, CDR2 FYNNEI. The length of the CDR3 is 15 residues. V was clipped by 4 bases and J by 4 bases; unmatched bases: 5.

This clone was recorded only once. The chain carries TRBV27 and TRBJ1-5, with D possibly being TRBD1 (6 bases). CDR3 size: 16 residues. The V end lost 6 bases, the J end lost 2 bases, and 17 bases lay between the germline ends. Germline V lookup: CDR1 MNHEY, CDR2 SMNVEV (reference sequence). The CDR3 here is CASRGEQGLRNQPQHF. Written as DNA, the CDR3 is TGTGCCAGCAGGGGCGAACAGGGCTTACGCAATCAGCCCCAGCATTTT.

The chain couples TRBV11-1 to TRBJ2-1, with 9 bases matching TRBD1. The CDR3 loop spans 12 amino acids. V lost 5 bases, J lost 15 bases, and 8 bases stayed unmatched. CDR1 is SGHAT, CDR2 FQDESV, per germline (reference sequence). CDR3 nucleotides: TGTGCCAGCAGCCAGACGGGACAGGGAGGGTTCTTC. Its protein product is CASSQTGQGGFF.

V and J are TRBV5-1 and TRBJ2-1, with a weak D call TRBD1 (6 bases). This CDR3 contains 16 residues. Trimming removed 0 bases at V and 0 bases at J, with 10 bases between. Germline values: CDR1 SGHRS, CDR2 YFSETQ. The CDR3 DNA is TGCGCCAGCAGCTTGGGCAGGGGACCCTCCTACAATGAGCAGTTCTTC. Its translation is CASSLGRGPSYNEQFF.

The chain is built from TRBV28 and TRBJ1-2; tentative D call: TRBD1 (5 bases). CDR1 is MDHEN, CDR2 SYDVKM, per germline. This CDR3 spans 13 amino acids. With 5 bases removed from V and 0 bases from J, the gap between germline ends came to 7 bases. CDR3: CASSRQSNYGYTF. The CDR3 bases are TGTGCCAGCAGTAGACAGTCTAACTATGGCTACACCTTC.

The rearrangement links TRBV7-9 to TRBJ2-7; 7 bases align to TRBD1. CDR1 and CDR2 from the germline V gene are SEHNR and FQNEAQ (reference sequence). The junction had 11 bases not matched to a gene; V was cut back by 3 bases and J by 3 bases. The CDR3 runs to 16 residues. CDR3 nucleotides: TGTGCCAGCAGCTTTACCTCGGGACAGAGGATCTACGAGCAGTACTTC. Amino acids: CASSFTSGQRIYEQYF.

The V call is TRBV27, the J call TRBJ2-5; tentatively, D is TRBD2 (6 bases). Trimming took 6 bases from V and 5 from J, leaving 19 bases between them. CDR3 length: 15 residues. The V gene's germline CDR1 is MNHEY and CDR2 SMNVEV (reference sequence). Written as DNA, the CDR3 is TGTGCCAGCAGAACTATCGGGGGTAACTTTGAGACCCAGTACTTC. Translating gives CASRTIGGNFETQYF.